The TCR beta chain described here comes from a study of early T cells in non-severe SARS-CoV-2 infection. The germline V gene encodes CDR1 MNHNY and CDR2 SVGAGI (reference sequence). J lost 0 bases, V lost 5 bases, and 15 bases had no gene match. The CDR3 has 19 residues. A few counts support this clonotype. TCRdb re-analysed the 5' RACE reads in MiXCR, keeping a single row per CDR3 protein. Of over 80,000 distinct CDR3 sequences listed, around 14% are singletons. The origin of this receptor is an adult who was a healthcare worker with PCR-confirmed SARS-CoV-2 infection or an uninfected control (not recorded which). The sequenced sample was whole blood. The chain couples TRBV6-6 to TRBJ2-1; TRBD1 matches 8 bases. This CDR3 is CASSKGKTGAFPSYNEQFF. In DNA form, the CDR3 reads TGTGCCAGCAGTAAGGGGAAGACAGGGGCGTTCCCCTCCTACAATGAGCAGTTCTTC.